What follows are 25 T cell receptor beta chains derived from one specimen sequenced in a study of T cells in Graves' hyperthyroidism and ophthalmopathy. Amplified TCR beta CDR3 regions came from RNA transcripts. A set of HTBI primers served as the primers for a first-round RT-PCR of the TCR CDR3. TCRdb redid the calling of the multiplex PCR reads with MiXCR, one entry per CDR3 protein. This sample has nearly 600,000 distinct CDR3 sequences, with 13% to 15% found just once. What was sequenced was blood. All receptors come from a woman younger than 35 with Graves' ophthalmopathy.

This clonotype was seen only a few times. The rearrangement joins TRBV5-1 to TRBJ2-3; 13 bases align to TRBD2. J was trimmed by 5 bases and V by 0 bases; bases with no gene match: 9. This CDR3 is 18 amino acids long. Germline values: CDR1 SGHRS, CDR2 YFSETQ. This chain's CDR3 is CASSLARTSGREVDTQYF. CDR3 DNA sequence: TGCGCCAGCAGCTTGGCCAGGACTAGCGGGAGAGAAGTAGATACGCAGTATTTT.

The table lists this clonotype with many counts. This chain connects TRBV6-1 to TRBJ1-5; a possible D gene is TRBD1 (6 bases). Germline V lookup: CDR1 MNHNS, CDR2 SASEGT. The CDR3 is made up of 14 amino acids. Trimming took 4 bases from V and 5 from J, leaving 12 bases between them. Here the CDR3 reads CASSGTVEYQPQHF. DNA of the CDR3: TGTGCCAGCAGTGGGACAGTAGAATATCAGCCCCAGCATTTT.

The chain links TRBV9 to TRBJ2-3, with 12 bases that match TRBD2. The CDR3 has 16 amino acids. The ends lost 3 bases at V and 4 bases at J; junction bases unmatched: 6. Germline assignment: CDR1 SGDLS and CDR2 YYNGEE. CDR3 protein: CASSGQLAGGPDTQYF. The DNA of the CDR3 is TGTGCCAGCAGCGGGCAACTAGCGGGAGGCCCAGATACGCAGTATTTT. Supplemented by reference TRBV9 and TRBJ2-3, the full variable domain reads DSGVTQTPKHLITATGQRVTLRCSPRSGDLSVYWYQQSLDQGLQFLIQYYNGEERAKGNILERFSAQQFPDLHSELNLSSLELGDSALYFCASSGQLAGGPDTQYFGPGTRLTVL.

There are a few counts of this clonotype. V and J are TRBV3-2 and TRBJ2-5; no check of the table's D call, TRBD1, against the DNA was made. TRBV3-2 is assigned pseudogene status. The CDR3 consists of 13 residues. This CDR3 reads CASSQDRDRGKYF. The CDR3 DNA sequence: TGTGCCAGCAGCCAAGACCGGGACAGGGGAAAGTACTTC.

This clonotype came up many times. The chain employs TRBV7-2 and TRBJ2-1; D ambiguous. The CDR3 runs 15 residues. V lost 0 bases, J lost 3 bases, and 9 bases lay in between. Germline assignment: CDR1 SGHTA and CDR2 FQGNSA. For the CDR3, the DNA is TGTGCCAGCAGCTTAGCAAGCGAAGTCTACAATGAGCAGTTCTTC. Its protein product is CASSLASEVYNEQFF.

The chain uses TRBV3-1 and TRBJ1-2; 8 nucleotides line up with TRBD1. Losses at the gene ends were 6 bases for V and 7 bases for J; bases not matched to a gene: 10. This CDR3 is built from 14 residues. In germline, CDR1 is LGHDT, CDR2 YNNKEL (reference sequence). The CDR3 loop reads CASSPGQAPRGYTF. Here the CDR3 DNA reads TGTGCCAGCAGTCCGGGACAGGCCCCCCGTGGCTACACCTTC.

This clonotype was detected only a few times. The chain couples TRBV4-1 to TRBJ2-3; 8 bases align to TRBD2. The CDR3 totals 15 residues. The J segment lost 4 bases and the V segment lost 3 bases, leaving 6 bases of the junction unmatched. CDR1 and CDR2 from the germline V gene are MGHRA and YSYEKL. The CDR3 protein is CASSQTSVSSDTQYF. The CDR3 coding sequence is TGCGCCAGCAGCCAGACTAGCGTGTCGTCAGATACGCAGTATTTT.

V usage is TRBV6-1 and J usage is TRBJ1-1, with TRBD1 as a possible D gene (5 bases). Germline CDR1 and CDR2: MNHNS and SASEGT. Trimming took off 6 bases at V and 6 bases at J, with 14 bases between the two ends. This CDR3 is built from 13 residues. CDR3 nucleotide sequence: TGTGCCAGCAGCTCATCGGGGGGACCTGAAGCTTTCTTT. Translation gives CASSSSGGPEAFF.

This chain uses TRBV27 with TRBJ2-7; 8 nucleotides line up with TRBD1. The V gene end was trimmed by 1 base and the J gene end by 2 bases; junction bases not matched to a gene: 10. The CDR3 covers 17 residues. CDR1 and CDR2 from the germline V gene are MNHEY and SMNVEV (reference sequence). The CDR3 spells CASSLYPGQGAPYEQYF. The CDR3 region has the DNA TGTGCCAGCAGTTTATACCCCGGGCAGGGGGCCCCCTACGAGCAGTACTTC.

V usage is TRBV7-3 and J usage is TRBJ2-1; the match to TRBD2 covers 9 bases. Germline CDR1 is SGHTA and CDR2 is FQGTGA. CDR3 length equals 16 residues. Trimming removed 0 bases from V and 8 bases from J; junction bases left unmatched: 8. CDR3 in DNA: TGTGCCAGCAGCTTAACTCGGCTAGCGGGACTCGATGAGCAGTTCTTC. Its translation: CASSLTRLAGLDEQFF.

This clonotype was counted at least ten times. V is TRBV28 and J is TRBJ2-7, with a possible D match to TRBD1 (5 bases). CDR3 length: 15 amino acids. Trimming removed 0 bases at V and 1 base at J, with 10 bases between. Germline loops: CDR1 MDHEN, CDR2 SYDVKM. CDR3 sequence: CASSLWKQVSYEQYF. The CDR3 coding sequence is TGTGCCAGCAGTTTATGGAAACAGGTTTCCTACGAGCAGTACTTC.

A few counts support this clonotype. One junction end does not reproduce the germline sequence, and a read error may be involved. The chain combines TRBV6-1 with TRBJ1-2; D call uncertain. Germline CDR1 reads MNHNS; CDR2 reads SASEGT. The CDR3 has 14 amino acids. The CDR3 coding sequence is TGTGCCAGCACTGAAAGTGCGGGGTTCTATGGCTACACCTTC. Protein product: CASTESAGFYGYTF.

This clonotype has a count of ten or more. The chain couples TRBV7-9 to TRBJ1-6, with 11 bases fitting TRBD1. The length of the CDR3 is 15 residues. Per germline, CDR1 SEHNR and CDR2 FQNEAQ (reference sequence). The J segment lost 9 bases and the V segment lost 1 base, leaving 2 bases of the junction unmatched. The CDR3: CASSLGGQGVSPLHF. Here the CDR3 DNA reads TGTGCCAGCAGCTTAGGGGGACAGGGGGTTTCACCCCTCCACTTT.

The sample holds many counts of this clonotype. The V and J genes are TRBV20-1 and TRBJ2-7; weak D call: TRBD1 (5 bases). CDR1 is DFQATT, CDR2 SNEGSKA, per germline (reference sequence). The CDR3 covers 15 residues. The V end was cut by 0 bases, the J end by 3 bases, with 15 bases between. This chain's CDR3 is CSARDGAHGYYEQYF. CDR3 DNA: TGCAGTGCTAGAGATGGGGCCCACGGGTACTACGAGCAGTACTTC.

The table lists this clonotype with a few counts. The CDR3 bases are TGTGCCATCATGAGGACTAGCAGGAGCAATGAGCAGTTCTTC. Its protein product is CAIMRTSRSNEQFF. The J gene is TRBJ2-1, the V gene TRBV10-3; 8 bases line up with TRBD2. CDR1 ENHRY and CDR2 SYGVKD come from the germline V gene. CDR3 size: 14 residues. V lost 7 bases and J lost 6; bases outside the gene matches: 8.

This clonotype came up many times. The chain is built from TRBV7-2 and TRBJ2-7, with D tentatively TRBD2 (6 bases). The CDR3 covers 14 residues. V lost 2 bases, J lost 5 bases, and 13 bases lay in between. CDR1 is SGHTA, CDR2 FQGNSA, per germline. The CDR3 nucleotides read TGTGCCAGCAGCTTACTTCCTAGCGTCCACGAGCAGTACTTC. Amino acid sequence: CASSLLPSVHEQYF.

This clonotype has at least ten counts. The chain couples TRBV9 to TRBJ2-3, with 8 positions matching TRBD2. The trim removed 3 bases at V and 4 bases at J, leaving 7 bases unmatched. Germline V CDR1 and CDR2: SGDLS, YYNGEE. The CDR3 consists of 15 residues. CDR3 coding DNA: TGTGCCAGCAGCGGACTAGCGAGGCTATCAGATACGCAGTATTTT. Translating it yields CASSGLARLSDTQYF.

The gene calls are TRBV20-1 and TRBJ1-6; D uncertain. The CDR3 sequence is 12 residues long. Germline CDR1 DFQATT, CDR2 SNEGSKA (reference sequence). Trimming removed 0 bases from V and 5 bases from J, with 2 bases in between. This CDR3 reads CSARENNSPLHF. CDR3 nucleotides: TGCAGTGCTAGAGAAAATAATTCACCCCTCCACTTT.

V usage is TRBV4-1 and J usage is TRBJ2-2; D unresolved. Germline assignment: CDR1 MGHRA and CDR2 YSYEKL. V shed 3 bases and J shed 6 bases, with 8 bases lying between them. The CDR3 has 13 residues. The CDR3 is CASSHRVPGELFF. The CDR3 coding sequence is TGCGCCAGCAGCCATAGGGTGCCCGGGGAGCTGTTTTTT.

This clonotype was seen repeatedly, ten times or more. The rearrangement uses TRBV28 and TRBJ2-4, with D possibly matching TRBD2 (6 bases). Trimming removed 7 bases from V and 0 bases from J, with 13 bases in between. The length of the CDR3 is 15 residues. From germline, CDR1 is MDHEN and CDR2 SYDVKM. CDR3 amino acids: CASNAGPLAKNIQYF. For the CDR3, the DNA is TGTGCCAGCAACGCGGGACCTTTAGCCAAAAACATTCAGTACTTC.

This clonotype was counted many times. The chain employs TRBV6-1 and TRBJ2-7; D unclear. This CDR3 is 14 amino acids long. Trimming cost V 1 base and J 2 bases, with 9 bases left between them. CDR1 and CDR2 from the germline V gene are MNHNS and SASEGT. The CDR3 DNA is TGTGCCAGCAGTGAAGTCGCCAGGACCTACGAGCAGTACTTC. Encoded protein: CASSEVARTYEQYF.

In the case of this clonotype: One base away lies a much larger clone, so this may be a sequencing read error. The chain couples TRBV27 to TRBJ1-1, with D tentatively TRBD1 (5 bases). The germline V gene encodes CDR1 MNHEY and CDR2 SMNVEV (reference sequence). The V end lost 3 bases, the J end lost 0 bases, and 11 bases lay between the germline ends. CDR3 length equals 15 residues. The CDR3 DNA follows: TGTGCCAGCAGTTTGATAGGGGTTGTGAACACTGAAGCTTTCTTT. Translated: CASSLIGVVNTEAFF.

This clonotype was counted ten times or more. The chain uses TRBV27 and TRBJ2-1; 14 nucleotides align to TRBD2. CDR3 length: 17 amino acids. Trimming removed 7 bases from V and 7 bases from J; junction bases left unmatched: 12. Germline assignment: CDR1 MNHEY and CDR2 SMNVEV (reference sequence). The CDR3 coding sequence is TGTGCCAGCACCACATACTTTGGACTAGCGGGGGGAAATGAGCAGTTCTTC. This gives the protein CASTTYFGLAGGNEQFF.

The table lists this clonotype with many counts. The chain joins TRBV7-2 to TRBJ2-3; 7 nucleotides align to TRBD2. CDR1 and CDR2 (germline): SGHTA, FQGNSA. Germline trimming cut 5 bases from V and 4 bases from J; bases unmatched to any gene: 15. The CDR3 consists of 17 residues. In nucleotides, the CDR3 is TGTGCCAGCAGCCCTCGCGGCGGGAGTTTTGGGGCAGATACGCAGTATTTT. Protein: CASSPRGGSFGADTQYF. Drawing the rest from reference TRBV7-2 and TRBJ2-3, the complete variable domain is GAGVSQSPSNKVTEKGKDVELRCDPISGHTALYWYRQSLGQGLEFLIYFQGNSAPDKSGLPSDRFSAERTGGSVSTLTIQRTQQEDSAVYLCASSPRGGSFGADTQYFGPGTRLTVL.

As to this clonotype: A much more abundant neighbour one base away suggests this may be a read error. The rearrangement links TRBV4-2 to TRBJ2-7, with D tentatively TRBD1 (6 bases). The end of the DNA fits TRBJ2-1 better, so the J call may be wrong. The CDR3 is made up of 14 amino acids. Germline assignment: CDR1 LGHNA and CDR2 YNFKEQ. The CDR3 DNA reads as TGTGCCAGCAGCCAATCCCCGACAGGCTACGAGCAGTTCTTC. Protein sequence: CASSQSPTGYEQFF.